The subject of this entry is one T cell receptor (beta chain). Its antigen is currently not known. No clone much larger than this one lies a single base away; base qualities are absent. These data come from a study of CD8 T cells in Susac syndrome (dated by TCRdb to the late 2010s). In terms of the full investigation: Repertoire sequencing was used to test whether CD8+ T cell activation and differentiation in Susac syndrome was antigen driven.

Measured from the cysteine to the phenylalanine, the CDR3 is 11 residues long. CDR3 DNA is the only sequence kept; it has 33 bases, read in frame from the first base. The germline V gene sets CDR1 to SGHTA and CDR2 to FQGTGA. Peripheral blood CD8+ and CD4+ T cells from healthy donors, Susac syndrome patients and multiple sclerosis patients were profiled by high-throughput TCR beta sequencing. Multiple sclerosis controls were treatment-naive patients with stable or active relapsing-remitting disease fulfilling revised McDonald criteria. Bulk CD8+ and CD4+ T cells were purified by magnetic negative isolation, whereas CD8+ TEMRA cells were enriched by FACS. Blood was drawn into EDTA tubes, processed within 24 hours, and PBMCs were isolated by density gradient centrifugation. PBMCs intended for TCR sequencing were cryopreserved in liquid nitrogen and were subsequently thawed in a 37 degrees C water bath. The sorted or isolated CD4+, CD8+ and CD8+ TEMRA cells reached a purity of at least 90%.

General conclusions and limits of the study: The number of individuals in the TCR sequencing and HLA analysis was acknowledged as relatively small.

RNA was extracted using the RNeasy kit, and roughly 0.45 to 1 ug of the RNA was reverse transcribed with random hexamers. TCR beta CDR3 regions were amplified with the immunoSEQ multiplex PCR assay covering 54 Vbeta and 13 Jbeta segments. PCR amplification bias was corrected using a synthetic template baseline for primer optimization and computational correction. In the source study's methods: Reads were annotated to V, D and J genes per IMGT and analyzed with immunoSEQ Analyzer, keeping only productive sequences. To calculate clonality, Shannon entropy was normalized by log2 of the number of productive unique sequences and then subtracted from one. Public and private clones were assessed among the 100 most prevalent clones of each patient and control. A clone was defined as Susac-specific if it was absent from the healthy and MS cohorts, from 950 to 1,300 published viral clones and from other ImmuneACCESS disease sequences. The public reads were run again by TCRdb, first through fastp at Q25 and then through MiXCR, and only productive beta chains were kept. Each entry is one CDR3 protein sequence, shown with its most common DNA and genes. Clone size and V and J calls follow TCRdb, not the original study. This sample comprises about 180,000 distinct CDR3 sequences, approximately 94% of them detected only once. Roughly 0.098% of the sample goes to the ten largest clones.

Sequenced material: CD4+ T cells from PBMCs. The receptor chain draws on TRBV7-3 and TRBJ2-2; the D gene is not confidently resolved. This receptor was taken from a human donor with multiple sclerosis. The nucleotides read TGTGTACAGCCGAACACCGGGGAGCTGTTTTTT. It translates to CVQPNTGELFF.